This T cell receptor beta chain originates from a study of T-cell reconstitution after alpha-beta-depleted transplantation in children. Study-wide points: Recipient T cells and thymic progenitors that survived were the source of the high TCRbeta diversity seen at day 60 in some patients. Hyperexpanded clones declined; after one year, newly produced T cells mostly supplied diversity. Reportedly, only several hundred clones from non-depleted graft cells drove alpha-beta T-cell counts at about two months.

This clonotype showed up many times. No antigen is known for it. The CDR3 spans 15 residues. Trimming removed 6 bases at V and 0 bases at J, with 13 bases between. Unique molecular identifiers were built into the TCRbeta library. TCRdb reanalysed the PCR reads using MiXCR and keeps one entry per CDR3 protein. The table has approximately 300,000 distinct CDR3 sequences, roughly 10% seen once. This material consisted of peripheral blood, taken 180 days after TCRalphabeta/CD19-depleted stem cell transplant. The TCR was taken from a male patient between 2 and 15 years old who had a stem cell transplant for chronic granulomatous disease, so the T cells may come from the graft donor. The V and J genes are TRBV12-3 or TRBV12-4 and TRBJ2-3, with D possibly being TRBD1 or TRBD2 (7 bases each). The CDR3 DNA follows: TGTGCCAGCAGCGAGCAGGGGGGGAGCACAGATACGCAGTATTTT. Amino acids: CASSEQGGSTDTQYF.